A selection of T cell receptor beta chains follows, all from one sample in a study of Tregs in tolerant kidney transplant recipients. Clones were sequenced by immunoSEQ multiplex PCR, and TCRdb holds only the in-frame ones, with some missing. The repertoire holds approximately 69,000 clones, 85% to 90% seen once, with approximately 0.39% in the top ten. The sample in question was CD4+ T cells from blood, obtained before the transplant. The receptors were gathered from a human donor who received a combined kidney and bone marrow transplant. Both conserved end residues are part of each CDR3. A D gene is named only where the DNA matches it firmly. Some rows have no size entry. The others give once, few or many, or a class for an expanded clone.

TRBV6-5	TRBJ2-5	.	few	TGTGCCAGCAGTACTAGAGAGACCCAGTACTTC	CASSTRETQYF
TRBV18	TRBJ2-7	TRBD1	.	TGTGCCAGCTCCCCCGCAACAGGGGGCAGGGAGCAGTACTTC	CASSPATGGREQYF
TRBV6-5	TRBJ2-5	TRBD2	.	TGTGCCAGCAGTTTCCGGACTAGTTTCCCACGAGAGACCCAGTACTTC	CASSFRTSFPRETQYF
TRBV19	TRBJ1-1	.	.	TGTGCCAGTAGTATAGAACCACAGTTGAACACTGAAGCTTTCTTT	CASSIEPQLNTEAFF
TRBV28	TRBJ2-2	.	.	TGTGCCAGCAGTTTGCCTAGTGCCGGGGAGCTGTTTTTT	CASSLPSAGELFF
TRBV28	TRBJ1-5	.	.	TGTGCCAGCAGTCCACCTCAGGTGGGCATCGTACAGCCCCAGCATTTT	CASSPPQVGIVQPQHF
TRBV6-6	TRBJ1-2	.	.	TGTGCCAGCAGTTACGCTGGTCGGGGGGACAACTATGGCTACACCTTC	CASSYAGRGDNYGYTF
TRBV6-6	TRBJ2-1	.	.	TGTGCCAGCACCCTCGCGGCGGTAACTAGAAATGAGCAGTTCTTC	CASTLAAVTRNEQFF
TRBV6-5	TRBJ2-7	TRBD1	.	TGTGCCAGCAGGTCCGGGACAGGGGTTTTGGAGCAGTACTTC	CASRSGTGVLEQYF
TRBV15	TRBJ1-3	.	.	TGTGCCACCAGCAGAGATAAGACAAGCTCTGGAAACACCATATATTTT	CATSRDKTSSGNTIYF
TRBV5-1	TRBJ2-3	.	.	TGCGCCAGCAGCTTGTTAGAGGATACGCAGTATTTT	CASSLLEDTQYF
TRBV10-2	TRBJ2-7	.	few	TGCGCCAGCAGTGAAGACAGGATCTACGAGCAGTACTTC	CASSEDRIYEQYF
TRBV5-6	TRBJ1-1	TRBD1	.	TGTGCCAGCAGCCTCGGACAGGTGACAAACACTGAAGCTTTCTTT	CASSLGQVTNTEAFF
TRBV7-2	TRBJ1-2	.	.	TGTGCCAGCAGCGCCCGGGACACCTATGGCTACACCTTC	CASSARDTYGYTF
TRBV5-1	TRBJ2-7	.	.	TGCGCCAGCAGCTTGGGTTCTGATAGCGAGCAGTACTTC	CASSLGSDSEQYF
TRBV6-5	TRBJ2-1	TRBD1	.	TGTGCCAGCAGAATCACAGGGGGAGATGAGCAGTTCTTC	CASRITGGDEQFF
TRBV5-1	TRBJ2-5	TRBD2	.	TGCGCCAGCAGCTTGGCCGGGACTACCTTATCCCAAGAGACCCAGTACTTC	CASSLAGTTLSQETQYF
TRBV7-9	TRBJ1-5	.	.	TGTGCCAGCAGCTTAGATTGGGCTCCCCAGCATTTT	CASSLDWAPQHF
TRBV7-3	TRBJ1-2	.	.	TGTGCCAGCAGCTTTGACGGTGCGGGTGGCTACACCTTC	CASSFDGAGGYTF
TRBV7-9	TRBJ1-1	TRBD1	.	TGTGCCAGCAGCTTGGGTCCATCTCAGGGGGGCACTGAAGCTTTCTTT	CASSLGPSQGGTEAFF
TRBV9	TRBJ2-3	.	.	TGTGCCAGCAGCGTAGCCCCGACGGACTATACGCAGTATTTT	CASSVAPTDYTQYF
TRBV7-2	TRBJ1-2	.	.	TGTGCCAGCGCACCGGACTATGGCTACACCTTC	CASAPDYGYTF
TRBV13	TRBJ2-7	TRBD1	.	TGTGCCAGCAGCTTAGCGGGCGGACAGGGGGCATCGTTTATCTACGAGCAGTACTTC	CASSLAGGQGASFIYEQYF
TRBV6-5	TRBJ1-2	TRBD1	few	TGTGCCAGCAGAATGACAGGGTACGGCTACACCTTC	CASRMTGYGYTF
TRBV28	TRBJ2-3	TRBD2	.	TGTGCCAGCACCCCAAGGATAGCGGGAGATGATACGCAGTATTTT	CASTPRIAGDDTQYF
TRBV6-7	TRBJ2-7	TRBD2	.	TGTGCCAGCAGTTACTCGTGTCTAGCGGAGAACTACGAGCAGTACTTC	CASSYSCLAENYEQYF
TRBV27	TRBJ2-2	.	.	TGTGCCAGCAGTAATAGATGGGCAGGAAACACCGGGGAGCTGTTTTTT	CASSNRWAGNTGELFF
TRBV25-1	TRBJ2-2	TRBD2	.	TGTGCCAGCAGTGAAACCGGACTAGCGGGAAACACCGGGGAGCTGTTTTTT	CASSETGLAGNTGELFF
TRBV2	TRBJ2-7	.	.	TGTGCCAGCAGTGGATTACTAGTCGGCTACGAGCAGTACTTC	CASSGLLVGYEQYF
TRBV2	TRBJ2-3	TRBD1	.	TGTGCCAGCAAGCGGACAGGGATCGGGACAGATACGCAGTATTTT	CASKRTGIGTDTQYF
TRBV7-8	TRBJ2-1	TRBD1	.	TGTGCCAGCAGCCGCAGGGACAGACTCAACAATGAGCAGTTCTTC	CASSRRDRLNNEQFF
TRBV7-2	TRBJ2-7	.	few	TGTGCCAGCAGCATACTTCCCTACGAGCAGTACTTC	CASSILPYEQYF
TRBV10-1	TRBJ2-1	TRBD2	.	TGCGCCAGCAGTAGCGGGAGCGTCTCCAATGAGCAGTTCTTC	CASSSGSVSNEQFF
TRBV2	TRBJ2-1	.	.	TGTGCCAGCAGTATTTTGCGGCATGAGCAGTTCTTC	CASSILRHEQFF
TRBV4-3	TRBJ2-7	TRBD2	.	TGCGCCAGCAGCCAAGATAAGGGACTAGCGGCCTACGAGCAGTACTTC	CASSQDKGLAAYEQYF
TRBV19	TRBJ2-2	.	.	TGTGCCAGTAGATTGGGGGGGCCGAACACCGGGGAGCTGTTTTTT	CASRLGGPNTGELFF
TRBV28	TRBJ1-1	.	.	TGTGCCAGCAGTTTAATATGGGAGGGGACTGAAGCTTTCTTT	CASSLIWEGTEAFF
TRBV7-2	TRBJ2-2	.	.	TGTGCCAGCCGTGCCGCTAGTCCCACCGGGGAGCTGTTTTTT	CASRAASPTGELFF
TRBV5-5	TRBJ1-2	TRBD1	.	TGTGCCAGCAGACCGACAGGGGGACTCAAGGACTATGGCTACACCTTC	CASRPTGGLKDYGYTF
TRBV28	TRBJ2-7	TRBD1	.	TGTGCCAGCAGCTCCGGACAGGGGTACGAGCAGTACTTC	CASSSGQGYEQYF
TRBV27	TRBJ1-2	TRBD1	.	TGTGCCAGCAGTGGGACGGGACAGGGAACTGGCTACACCTTC	CASSGTGQGTGYTF
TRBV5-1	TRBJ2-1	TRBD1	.	TGCGCCAGCAGCCAAGGGACAGGGGGCGATGAGCAGTTCTTC	CASSQGTGGDEQFF
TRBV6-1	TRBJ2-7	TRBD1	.	TGTGCCAGCAGTGAAGGGGGACAGGGCTACGAGCAGTACTTC	CASSEGGQGYEQYF
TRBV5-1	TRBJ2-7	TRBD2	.	TGCGCCAGCAGCTTGGCTCTAGCGGGAGCCAACGAGCAGTACTTC	CASSLALAGANEQYF
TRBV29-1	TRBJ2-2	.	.	TGCAGCGTTGGACTCCAGGGCACCGGGGAGCTGTTTTTT	CSVGLQGTGELFF
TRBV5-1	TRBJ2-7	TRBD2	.	TGCGCCAGCAGCTTGGTTAGCGGGAGGAATACCTACGAGCAGTACTTC	CASSLVSGRNTYEQYF
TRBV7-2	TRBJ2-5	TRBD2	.	TGTGCCAGCAGCTTTGGACTAGCGGGAGTAGAGACCCAGTACTTC	CASSFGLAGVETQYF
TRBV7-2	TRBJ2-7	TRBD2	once	TGTGCCAGCAGCCAGGGGGTAGCGGGAGTCTACGAGCAGTACTTC	CASSQGVAGVYEQYF
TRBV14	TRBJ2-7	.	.	TGTGCCAGCAGCCAATACCACAGCTACGAGCAGTACTTC	CASSQYHSYEQYF
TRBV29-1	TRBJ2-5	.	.	TGCAGCGTTGTGACACCTCAAGAGACCCAGTACTTC	CSVVTPQETQYF
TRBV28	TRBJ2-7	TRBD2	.	TGTGCCAGCAGCCTCGGTGGGGGGGTACCGAGCTCCTACGAGCAGTACTTC	CASSLGGGVPSSYEQYF
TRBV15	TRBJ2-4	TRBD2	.	TGTGCCACCAGCAGAGCCGTGGGACTAGCGGGAAAGAACATTCAGTACTTC	CATSRAVGLAGKNIQYF
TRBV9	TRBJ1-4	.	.	TGTGCCAGCAGCGTAGGGGGGACATTTAATGAAAAACTGTTTTTT	CASSVGGTFNEKLFF
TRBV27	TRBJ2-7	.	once	TGTGCCAGCAGCTGGGGGGCTAGCGGTCCGATCGCCTACGAGCAGTACTTC	CASSWGASGPIAYEQYF